A single sample is the source of the 3 T cell receptor beta chains below, sequenced in a study of breast tumors, draining lymph nodes, adjacent tissues. Samples came from axillary lymph nodes draining the breast cancer. TCRdb re-called the multiplex PCR reads with MiXCR, one entry per CDR3 protein. Of about 270,000 distinct CDR3 sequences in the sample, about 33% were seen once. The sequencing sample was made of axillary lymph node tissue. Every receptor here comes from a female donor with breast cancer. Some clones in this sample may be carry-over from other donors' samples.

The sample holds many counts of this clonotype. Here the CDR3 DNA reads TGTGCCAGCAGTGTCCAAGAGACCCAGTACTTC. It codes for CASSVQETQYF. The chain joins TRBV7-9 to TRBJ2-5; D remains ambiguous. Germline-derived CDR1 and CDR2 are SEHNR and FQNEAQ (reference sequence). The CDR3 extends over 11 amino acids. Trimming left V 6 bases short and J 1 base short, with 3 bases between.

Only a few counts were recorded for this clonotype. The chain couples TRBV6-2 or TRBV6-3 to TRBJ2-3, with D tentatively TRBD2 (6 bases). This CDR3 is 13 amino acids long. V gave up 7 bases and J gave up 7 bases, with 15 bases separating them. Per the germline V gene, CDR1 is MNHEY and CDR2 is SVGEGT. The CDR3 spells CASNPWRGNTQYF. The DNA of the CDR3 is TGTGCCAGCAACCCCTGGCGGGGAAATACGCAGTATTTT.

In this sample, this clonotype turned up many times. This chain uses TRBV12-3 or TRBV12-4 with TRBJ2-3, with 8 bases that match TRBD2. The CDR3 spans 16 residues. V shed 6 bases and J 1 base; nucleotides not matched to a gene: 9. CDR3 DNA sequence: TGTGCCAGCAGGACCGGGACTAGTGGGGGCACAGATACGCAGTATTTT. Its translation: CASRTGTSGGTDTQYF.